The 30 T cell receptor beta chains in this list originate from one sample, sequenced in a study of blood T cell repertoires in COVID-19. Measured with immunoSEQ multiplex PCR; TCRdb has only the in-frame clones, and not every one. The repertoire has some 120,000 clones, about 87% of them found once; the top ten carry more than 2%. The sample comprised peripheral blood. The receptors here all came from a woman in her fifties or sixties with acute or convalescent COVID-19.

There are a few counts of this clone. This rearrangement joins TRBV2 to TRBJ2-2, with TRBD1 identical over 9 bases. This CDR3 spans 12 amino acids. The germline gives CDR1 SNHLY, CDR2 FYNNEI. V was pared by 9 bases and J by 6 bases, with 2 bases of the junction left unmatched. CDR3 nucleotides: TGTGCCAGTCGACAGGGGGCCGGGGAGCTGTTTTTT. Translation gives CASRQGAGELFF.

The V call is TRBV30, the J call TRBJ1-5; TRBD1 agrees at 8 bases. The CDR3 is made up of 15 amino acids. The J segment lost 4 bases and the V segment lost 3 bases, leaving 8 bases of the junction unmatched. In germline, CDR1 is GTSNPN, CDR2 SVGIG (reference sequence). The CDR3 DNA sequence: TGTGCCTGGAGAACGACAGGGGCGGGAAATCAGCCCCAGCATTTT. This encodes CAWRTTGAGNQPQHF.

This chain links TRBV30 with TRBJ2-3; D possibly corresponds to TRBD2 (6 bases). Trimming stripped 3 bases from V and 9 bases from J, with 13 bases between. Per germline, CDR1 GTSNPN and CDR2 SVGIG (reference sequence). The CDR3 is made up of 12 amino acids. The CDR3 nucleotides are TGTGCCTGGAGACGTGACGGGGGAACGCAGTATTTT. It codes for CAWRRDGGTQYF.

V gene TRBV7-2 combines with J gene TRBJ1-2; 7 bases line up with TRBD1. The CDR3 has 14 residues. The germline V gene encodes CDR1 SGHTA and CDR2 FQGNSA. V lost 2 bases to trimming and J lost 2 bases; unmatched junction nucleotides: 2. The CDR3 sequence is CASSLLTGNYGYTF. The DNA for the CDR3 is TGTGCCAGCAGCTTATTGACAGGGAACTATGGCTACACCTTC.

This clone turned up a few times. The rearrangement joins TRBV6-2 or TRBV6-3 to TRBJ2-1, with 12 nucleotides matching TRBD2. This CDR3 is 15 amino acids long. Trimming removed 4 bases from V and 8 bases from J; junction bases left unmatched: 6. The germline gives CDR1 MNHEY, CDR2 SVGEGT. As DNA, the CDR3 is TGTGCCAGCAGTTCAGGACTAGCGGGAATGGATGAGCAGTTCTTC. Translating it yields CASSSGLAGMDEQFF.

The rearrangement links TRBV29-1 to TRBJ1-5; no definite D call. CDR3 length equals 12 residues. Germline CDR1 reads SQVTM; CDR2 reads ANQGSEA. Trimming took off 3 bases at V and 1 base at J, with 4 bases between the two ends. CDR3 bases: TGCAGCGTTGATCTCAGCAATCAGCCCCAGCATTTT. Its translation is CSVDLSNQPQHF.

This clone is a singleton in its sample. This chain uses TRBV30 with TRBJ1-2; D is ambiguous. The CDR3 consists of 12 residues. In germline, CDR1 is GTSNPN, CDR2 SVGIG (reference sequence). The V and J ends lost 4 bases and 4 bases respectively, with 10 bases between them. This CDR3 reads CAWTVPFYGYTF. The CDR3 region has the DNA TGTGCCTGGACAGTTCCTTTCTATGGCTACACCTTC.

This clone was detected only a few times. The chain joins TRBV30 to TRBJ1-2; D might be TRBD1 (6 bases). V lost 0 bases and J lost 7, with 12 bases in between. The germline V gene encodes CDR1 GTSNPN and CDR2 SVGIG (reference sequence). This CDR3 has 13 amino acids. CDR3 bases: TGTGCCTGGAGTGTACGGGGGGCAGGTGGCTACACCTTC. Residues: CAWSVRGAGGYTF.

The chain combines TRBV7-3 with TRBJ2-3; TRBD2 matches at 11 bases. Losses at the gene ends were 4 bases for V and 1 base for J; bases not matched to a gene: 7. Germline V gene sequence: CDR1 SGHTA, CDR2 FQGTGA. The CDR3 covers 17 residues. CDR3 sequence (DNA): TGTGCCAGCAGCTCAGGACTAGCGGGTTTTGGCACAGATACGCAGTATTTT. Its protein product is CASSSGLAGFGTDTQYF.

This clone showed up just a few times. The chain links TRBV11-3 to TRBJ2-7; D remains unclear. CDR3 length equals 13 residues. Trimming removed 1 base at V and 4 bases at J, with 8 bases between. Per germline, CDR1 SGHNT and CDR2 YENEEA. The CDR3 reads CASSLAEDYEQYF. The CDR3, as DNA: TGTGCCAGCAGCTTAGCAGAGGATTACGAGCAGTACTTC.

The rearrangement uses TRBV12-3 or TRBV12-4 and TRBJ2-1; D possibly corresponds to TRBD1 (5 bases). The germline V and J ends were trimmed by 8 bases and 7 bases, with 15 bases remaining between them. The CDR3 loop spans 13 amino acids. The CDR3 coding sequence is TGTGCCAGCGAAGGCCTTTACAGGAATGAGCAGTTCTTC. Translating it yields CASEGLYRNEQFF.

The chain links TRBV7-2 to TRBJ1-1; D is uncertain. V was clipped by 1 base and J by 4 bases, with 7 bases between them. CDR1 is SGHTA, CDR2 FQGNSA, per germline. There are 13 residues in the CDR3. The CDR3 DNA is TGTGCCAGCAGCTTAGGGAGTTTCACTGAAGCTTTCTTT. Protein product: CASSLGSFTEAFF.

This chain uses TRBV3-1 (or the pseudogene TRBV3-2) with TRBJ1-2; 9 positions match TRBD1. The CDR3 extends over 19 amino acids. J lost 0 bases, V lost 2 bases, and 13 bases had no gene match. Germline lookup yields CDR1 LGHDT and CDR2 YNNKEL (reference sequence). CDR3 nucleotide sequence: TGTGCCAGCAGCCAAACAGCCGGGACAGGGAAGAAGGCTAACTATGGCTACACCTTC. It translates to CASSQTAGTGKKANYGYTF.

This CDR3 reads CASSLYGGGGTEAFF. CDR3 nucleotides: TGTGCCAGCAGTTTATACGGGGGTGGAGGCACTGAAGCTTTCTTT. This chain joins TRBV28 and TRBJ1-1; the D gene is possibly TRBD1 (5 bases). V lost 1 base and J 4 bases, leaving 13 bases between the germline ends. The CDR3 sequence is 15 residues long. In germline, CDR1 is MDHEN, CDR2 SYDVKM.

The chain recombines TRBV10-3 with TRBJ1-5; D might be TRBD1 (5 bases). This CDR3 is built from 13 residues. CDR1 and CDR2 (germline): ENHRY, SYGVKD. The V end lost 10 bases, the J end lost 0 bases, and 10 bases lay between the germline ends. CDR3: CATTQGSNQPQHF. The CDR3 region has the DNA TGTGCCACCACCCAGGGTAGCAATCAGCCCCAGCATTTT.

The chain carries TRBV5-1 and TRBJ1-2, with a possible D match to TRBD1 (5 bases). The CDR3 extends over 12 amino acids. Germline CDR1 is SGHRS and CDR2 is YFSETQ. V was shortened by 0 bases and J by 6 bases, with 6 bases between the two germline ends. This chain's CDR3 is CASSLAGNGYTF. CDR3 coding DNA: TGCGCCAGCAGCTTGGCAGGGAATGGCTACACCTTC. The complete variable domain, with remaining parts taken from reference TRBV5-1 and TRBJ1-2, reads KAGVTQTPRYLIKTRGQQVTLSCSPISGHRSVSWYQQTPGQGLQFLFEYFSETQRNKGNFPGRFSGRQFSNSRSEMNVSTLELGDSALYLCASSLAGNGYTFGSGTRLTVV.

As for this clone: This same CDR3 is encoded by further DNA sequences in the sample. The chain carries TRBV27 and TRBJ2-7, with D possibly matching TRBD1 (6 bases). Trimming removed 4 bases from V and 0 bases from J, with 10 bases in between. The CDR3 is 14 residues long. CDR1 and CDR2 from the germline V gene are MNHEY and SMNVEV (reference sequence). The CDR3 coding sequence is TGTGCCAGCAGTTCGACAGGCAGCTCCTACGAGCAGTACTTC. Amino acid sequence: CASSSTGSSYEQYF.

This chain uses TRBV5-6 with TRBJ1-1, with 8 bases matching TRBD1. The CDR3 has 15 amino acids. V lost 4 bases to trimming and J lost 1 base; unmatched junction nucleotides: 6. Germline CDR1 is SGHDT and CDR2 is YYEEEE. The CDR3 region is CASSLDRGGNTEAFF. The CDR3 DNA reads TGTGCCAGCAGCCTCGACAGGGGAGGGAACACTGAAGCTTTCTTT. The whole variable domain, filled in from reference TRBV5-6 and TRBJ1-1, reads DAGVTQSPTHLIKTRGQQVTLRCSPKSGHDTVSWYQQALGQGPQFIFQYYEEEERQRGNFPDRFSGHQFPNYSSELNVNALLLGDSALYLCASSLDRGGNTEAFFGQGTRLTVV.

The V gene is TRBV5-6, the J gene TRBJ2-7; TRBD2 matches 11 bases. This CDR3 spans 13 amino acids. Germline V gives CDR1 SGHDT, CDR2 YYEEEE. The J segment lost 2 bases and the V segment lost 5 bases, leaving 0 bases of the junction unmatched. The CDR3, as DNA: TGTGCCAGCAGGGGACTAGCGGCCTACGAGCAGTACTTC. Its protein product is CASRGLAAYEQYF.

V gene TRBV7-2 combines with J gene TRBJ2-3; no definite D call. The CDR3 loop spans 11 amino acids. Looked up from germline, CDR1 is SGHTA and CDR2 is FQGNSA. With 5 bases removed from V and 3 bases from J, the gap between germline ends came to 3 bases. CDR3: CASSATDTQYF. CDR3 bases: TGTGCCAGCAGCGCGACAGATACGCAGTATTTT. Together with reference TRBV7-2 and TRBJ2-3, the CDR3 gives the full variable domain: GAGVSQSPSNKVTEKGKDVELRCDPISGHTALYWYRQSLGQGLEFLIYFQGNSAPDKSGLPSDRFSAERTGGSVSTLTIQRTQQEDSAVYLCASSATDTQYFGPGTRLTVL.

V and J are TRBV6-2 or TRBV6-3 and TRBJ1-6, with unresolved D. Germline V lookup: CDR1 MNHEY, CDR2 SVGEGT. This CDR3 is 13 amino acids long. V shed 2 bases and J shed 9 bases, with 8 bases lying between them. Here the CDR3 DNA reads TGTGCCAGCAGTTACAAGAGGAGTTCACCCCTCCACTTT. Protein product: CASSYKRSSPLHF.

The chain employs TRBV6-6 and TRBJ1-4, with D perhaps matching TRBD1 (5 bases). The CDR3 consists of 12 residues. The germline V gene has CDR1 MNHNY and CDR2 SVGAGI (reference sequence). V lost 8 bases and J lost 8, with 12 bases in between. The CDR3 nucleotides read TGTGCCAGCCTGGGGCCCGCCGAAAAACTGTTTTTT. It translates to CASLGPAEKLFF.

This chain uses TRBV5-5 with TRBJ2-7; a weak D match, TRBD1 (6 bases). Germline V lookup: CDR1 SGHKS, CDR2 YYEKEE (reference sequence). With 4 bases removed from V and 7 bases from J, the gap between germline ends came to 18 bases. The CDR3 sequence is 14 residues long. The CDR3 is CASSPNQGIGEQYF. CDR3 bases: TGTGCCAGCAGCCCCAACCAGGGGATAGGTGAGCAGTACTTC.

The V gene is TRBV6-5, the J gene TRBJ2-7; TRBD2 aligns across 8 bases. The ends lost 0 bases at V and 4 bases at J; junction bases unmatched: 8. CDR3 length: 16 amino acids. From germline, CDR1 is MNHEY and CDR2 SVGAGI. The CDR3, as DNA: TGTGCCAGCAGTTACTCTCCCCGGGGGGGCCCGTACGAGCAGTACTTC. Translating it yields CASSYSPRGGPYEQYF.

This chain connects TRBV14 to TRBJ2-7; D gene uncertain. Germline CDR1 reads SGHDN; CDR2 reads FVKESK. The CDR3 runs 15 residues. Trimming removed 1 base at V and 4 bases at J, with 14 bases between. This CDR3 reads CASSQVQAREYEQYF. CDR3 sequence (DNA): TGTGCCAGCAGCCAAGTCCAAGCGCGAGAGTACGAGCAGTACTTC.

The chain joins TRBV7-8 to TRBJ1-6; no clear D. CDR1 is SGHVS and CDR2 is FQNEAQ in the germline V gene. CDR3 length: 16 residues. V lost 0 bases and J 7 bases, leaving 13 bases between the germline ends. DNA of the CDR3: TGTGCCAGCAGCTTAGCGGGCATATCGGGAAATTCACCCCTCCACTTT. Encoded protein: CASSLAGISGNSPLHF.

The rearrangement uses TRBV6-2 or TRBV6-3 and TRBJ2-1; maybe TRBD2 (5 bases). Per the germline V gene, CDR1 is MNHEY and CDR2 is SVGEGT. V lost 5 bases to trimming and J lost 7 bases, with 9 bases between them. This CDR3 region has 12 residues. For the CDR3, the DNA is TGTGCCAGCAGTCCGAGGGCGAATGAGCAGTTCTTC. It specifies CASSPRANEQFF.

The CDR3 is CASSFDSGTPSNEQFF. CDR3 in DNA: TGTGCCAGCAGCTTTGACTCCGGGACTCCAAGCAATGAGCAGTTCTTC. The chain is built from TRBV7-2 and TRBJ2-1; the D gene is possibly TRBD2 (6 bases). The CDR3 totals 16 residues. Germline V CDR1 and CDR2: SGHTA, FQGNSA. V was clipped by 3 bases and J by 6 bases, with 18 bases between them.

This chain links TRBV18 with TRBJ2-1, with TRBD2 matching 8 bases. The V segment lost 3 bases and the J segment 6 bases; nucleotides outside the gene matches: 13. The CDR3 has 17 residues. Germline values: CDR1 KGHSH, CDR2 LQKENI. The CDR3 nucleotides read TGTGCCAGCTCACCGATAGAGGTACCTAGCGGGCTCAATGAGCAGTTCTTC. This gives the protein CASSPIEVPSGLNEQFF.

This chain uses TRBV18 with TRBJ1-5; a possible D gene is TRBD1 (5 bases). V gave up 3 bases and J gave up 4 bases, with 13 bases separating them. The germline gives CDR1 KGHSH, CDR2 LQKENI. CDR3 size: 15 residues. CDR3 residues: CASSPGLIQNQPQHF. CDR3 DNA: TGTGCCAGCTCACCGGGACTGATTCAGAATCAGCCCCAGCATTTT.